What follows is one T cell receptor beta chain and its context. Everyone who donated was a healthy bone marrow donor. PCR involved 60 Vbeta and 13 Jbeta primers. TCRdb keeps only in-frame clones here, not all; method: immunoSEQ multiplex PCR. The sample yields 120,000 or so clones, about 73% seen once. CDR1 is SEHNR and CDR2 is FQNEAQ in the germline V gene (reference sequence). The CDR3 totals 16 residues. Trimming pared 3 bases from V and 0 bases from J, leaving 15 bases between. The data are from a study of cytomegalovirus exposure and HLA in healthy donors. Sequencing was performed on PBMCs. This TCR came from a woman aged 40-49 years in good health and CMV-seronegative. The chain recombines TRBV7-9 with TRBJ2-7; D is perhaps TRBD1 (5 bases). CDR3 in DNA: TGTGCCAGCAGCTTGATTGGGGCCCTGGACTCCTACGAGCAGTACTTC. Translating it yields CASSLIGALDSYEQYF.